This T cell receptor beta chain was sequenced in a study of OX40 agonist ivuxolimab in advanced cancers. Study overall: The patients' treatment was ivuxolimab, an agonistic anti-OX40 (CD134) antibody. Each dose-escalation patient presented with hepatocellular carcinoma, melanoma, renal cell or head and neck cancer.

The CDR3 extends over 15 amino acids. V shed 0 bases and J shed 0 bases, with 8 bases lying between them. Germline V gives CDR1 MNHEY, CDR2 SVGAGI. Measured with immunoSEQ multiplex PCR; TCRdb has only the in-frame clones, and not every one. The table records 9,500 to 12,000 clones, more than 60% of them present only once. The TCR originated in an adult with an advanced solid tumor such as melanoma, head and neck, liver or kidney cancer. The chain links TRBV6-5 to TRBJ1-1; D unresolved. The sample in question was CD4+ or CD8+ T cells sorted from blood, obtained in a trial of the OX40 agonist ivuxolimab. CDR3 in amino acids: CASSYSGSLNTEAFF. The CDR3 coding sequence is TGTGCCAGCAGTTACTCTGGCAGCCTGAACACTGAAGCTTTCTTT.